These T cell receptor beta chains were read from a single sample in a study of T cells in Graves' hyperthyroidism and ophthalmopathy. TCRdb analysed the multiplex PCR reads with MiXCR anew, one entry per CDR3 protein. The sample includes about 410,000 distinct CDR3 sequences, approximately 15% of them seen just once. The sample comprised blood. The receptors shown here come from a man between 18 and 29 years old with Graves' ophthalmopathy. CDR3s include the opening cysteine and the closing phenylalanine or tryptophan. The D gene is left open where the match is weak. Clone size appears in some rows only: once, few, many, or a class for an expanded clone.

V	J	size	D	CDR3	DNA
TRBV27	TRBJ2-3	few	TRBD2	CASSLAGLAGDTDTQYF	TGTGCCAGCAGTTTAGCGGGACTAGCGGGGGACACAGATACGCAGTATTTT
TRBV24-1	TRBJ2-7	many	-	CATSSRSTSSYEQYF	TGTGCCACCAGTTCACGAAGCACAAGCTCCTACGAGCAGTACTTC
TRBV3-1	TRBJ2-7	many	-	CASSQGVGSSYEQYF	TGTGCCAGCAGCCAAGGAGTGGGCAGCTCCTACGAGCAGTACTTC
TRBV13	TRBJ1-3	many	-	CASTRFRGSGNTIYF	TGTGCCAGCACTCGATTCCGTGGTAGCGGAAACACCATATATTTT
TRBV15	TRBJ2-3	few	-	CATSGGSFGDTQYF	TGTGCCACCAGTGGAGGGTCGTTTGGCGATACGCAGTATTTT
TRBV19	TRBJ2-1	few	TRBD1	CASSIGDSSYNEQFF	TGTGCCAGTAGTATTGGGGACAGCTCCTACAATGAGCAGTTCTTC
TRBV27	TRBJ2-7	many	-	CASSGPGFYEQYF	TGTGCCAGCAGCGGACCGGGATTTTACGAGCAGTACTTC
TRBV7-3	TRBJ2-1	many	TRBD2	CASSVDSGRATYNEQFF	TGTGCCAGCAGCGTCGATAGCGGGAGGGCCACGTACAATGAGCAGTTCTTC
TRBV27	TRBJ1-4	many	TRBD1	CASSLRTGSEKLFF	TGTGCCAGCAGTCTTCGGACAGGGTCTGAAAAACTGTTTTTT
TRBV18	TRBJ2-1	many	TRBD1	CASSPRDRGSYNEQFF	TGTGCCAGCTCACCACGTGACAGGGGTTCCTACAATGAGCAGTTCTTC
TRBV15	TRBJ2-7	many	-	CATSREGPYEQYF	TGTGCCACCAGCAGAGAGGGTCCCTACGAGCAGTACTTC
TRBV20-1	TRBJ1-5	many	-	CSARGHRQPQHF	TGCAGTGCTAGAGGTCACCGTCAGCCCCAGCATTTT
TRBV20-1	TRBJ2-5	many	TRBD2	CSARLAGALGETQYF	TGCAGTGCTCGGCTAGCGGGGGCCCTAGGAGAGACCCAGTACTTC
TRBV10-2	TRBJ2-2	few	-	CASTLGLATGELFF	TGCGCCAGCACCCTAGGGCTAGCGACCGGGGAGCTGTTTTTT
TRBV20-1	TRBJ2-1	few	TRBD2	CSAIGTSGGEAYNEQFF	TGCAGTGCTATCGGGACTAGCGGGGGGGAAGCCTACAATGAGCAGTTCTTC
TRBV30	TRBJ1-2	many	TRBD1	CAWRDLGTGGGYGYTF	TGTGCCTGGAGGGACCTCGGGACAGGGGGCGGCTATGGCTACACCTTC
TRBV6-1	TRBJ2-2	-	-	CASSENRAHTGELFF	TGTGCCAGCAGTGAAAACAGGGCGCACACCGGGGAGCTGTTTTTT
TRBV20-1	TRBJ2-1	-	-	CSAGRGAGEQFF	TGCAGTGCCGGCCGGGGGGCAGGGGAGCAGTTCTTC
TRBV7-8	TRBJ2-7	many	TRBD1	CASNKPGQGYEQYF	TGTGCCAGCAACAAACCGGGACAGGGGTACGAGCAGTACTTC
TRBV11-3	TRBJ1-2	-	TRBD1	CAGSATGTANYGYTF	TGTGCCGGCAGCGCTACAGGGACAGCTAACTATGGCTACACCTTC
TRBV5-6	TRBJ2-7	few	-	CASSYHGDEQYF	TGTGCCAGCAGCTACCACGGGGACGAGCAGTACTTC
TRBV6-5	TRBJ1-4	few	TRBD1	CASSYGTGTEKLFF	TGTGCCAGCAGTTACGGGACAGGGACTGAAAAACTGTTTTTT
TRBV5-1	TRBJ2-6	few	-	CASSLVGAGAGANVLTF	TGCGCCAGCAGCTTGGTTGGTGCGGGTGCCGGGGCCAACGTCCTGACTTTC
TRBV18	TRBJ2-7	many	-	CASSPQGFGIEQYF	TGTGCCAGCTCACCCCAGGGGTTTGGTATCGAGCAGTACTTC
TRBV9	TRBJ2-3	many	-	CASSAQSTDTQYF	TGTGCCAGCAGCGCACAAAGCACAGATACGCAGTATTTT
TRBV5-1	TRBJ1-4	few	-	CASSLVGTSNEKLFF	TGCGCCAGCAGCTTGGTGGGCACCTCTAATGAAAAACTGTTTTTT
TRBV11-2	TRBJ1-2	many	TRBD1	CASSPDRDRGYTF	TGTGCCAGCAGCCCCGACAGGGACCGGGGCTACACCTTC